The 16 T cell receptor beta chains given below trace back to one sample, sequenced in a study of cytotoxic CD8 clonotypes in ibrutinib-treated CLL. Profiling relied on immunoSEQ multiplex PCR, and the TCRdb table lists in-frame clones only, not all of them. The sample yields a few hundred thousand clones, 70% to 80% seen once. The sequencing here drew on PBMCs, taken before ibrutinib treatment. The receptors originated from a human donor with chronic lymphocytic leukemia.

The rearrangement uses TRBV12-5 and TRBJ1-5; D is uncertain. V lost 6 bases and J lost 2, with 5 bases in between. In germline, CDR1 is LGHNT, CDR2 FRNRAP. CDR3 length equals 12 residues. The CDR3 is CASGQGNQPQHF. DNA for the CDR3: TGTGCTAGTGGACAAGGCAATCAGCCCCAGCATTTT. Supplemented by reference TRBV12-5 and TRBJ1-5, the full variable domain reads DARVTQTPRHKVTEMGQEVTMRCQPILGHNTVFWYRQTMMQGLELLAYFRNRAPLDDSGMPKDRFSAEMPDATLATLKIQPSEPRDSAVYFCASGQGNQPQHFGDGTRLSIL.

The chain links TRBV9 to TRBJ1-3, with 7 bases that match TRBD1. The CDR3 consists of 14 residues. The V and J ends lost 5 bases and 0 bases, in that order; junction bases with no gene match: 2. CDR1 and CDR2 from the germline V gene are SGDLS and YYNGEE. The DNA for the CDR3 is TGTGCCAGCAGAAGACAGGGCTCTGGAAACACCATATATTTT. Translation: CASRRQGSGNTIYF. Using reference TRBV9 and TRBJ1-3 for the parts outside the CDR3, the full variable domain is DSGVTQTPKHLITATGQRVTLRCSPRSGDLSVYWYQQSLDQGLQFLIQYYNGEERAKGNILERFSAQQFPDLHSELNLSSLELGDSALYFCASRRQGSGNTIYFGEGSWLTVV.

V and J are TRBV5-1 and TRBJ2-1, with 12 bases aligning to TRBD1. In germline, CDR1 is SGHRS, CDR2 YFSETQ. V lost 5 bases and J lost 7; bases outside the gene matches: 7. The CDR3 is 15 residues long. The CDR3 sequence: CASRFRDRGQNEQFF. CDR3 coding DNA: TGCGCCAGCAGATTCCGGGACAGGGGGCAGAATGAGCAGTTCTTC.

The genes are TRBV19 and TRBJ2-3; 13 bases align to TRBD2. This CDR3 comprises 17 residues. The junction had 6 bases not matched to a gene; V was cut back by 6 bases and J by 0 bases. Germline V CDR1 and CDR2: LNHDA, SQIVND (reference sequence). The CDR3 loop reads CASRRTSGSASTDTQYF. In nucleotides, the CDR3 is TGTGCCAGTAGGCGGACTAGCGGGAGCGCTAGCACAGATACGCAGTATTTT. The whole variable domain, filled in from reference TRBV19 and TRBJ2-3, reads DGGITQSPKYLFRKEGQNVTLSCEQNLNHDAMYWYRQDPGQGLRLIYYSQIVNDFQKGDIAEGYSVSREKKESFPLTVTSAQKNPTAFYLCASRRTSGSASTDTQYFGPGTRLTVL.

Remarks on this clone: Other nucleotide sequences in the sample specify the same CDR3. The V and J genes are TRBV30 and TRBJ2-3; D ambiguous. The CDR3 length is 13 residues. Germline CDR1 reads GTSNPN; CDR2 reads SVGIG (reference sequence). V was pared by 0 bases and J by 3 bases, with 7 bases between. CDR3 sequence: CAWSVGQTDTQYF. The CDR3 bases are TGTGCCTGGAGTGTAGGGCAGACAGATACGCAGTATTTT.

The chain joins TRBV11-2 to TRBJ1-5; weak D call: TRBD1 (6 bases). The CDR3 length is 16 residues. Germline CDR1 is SGHAT and CDR2 is FQNNGV. V was pared by 1 base and J by 4 bases, with 14 bases between. The CDR3 coding sequence is TGTGCCAGCAGCTTAGGAGTCGGTACAGGGAATCAGCCCCAGCATTTT. It yields the protein CASSLGVGTGNQPQHF.

The gene calls are TRBV27 and TRBJ1-1; 9 bases fit TRBD1. This CDR3 is built from 14 residues. Trimming at V came to 4 bases and at J to 1 base, leaving 1 base not matched to a gene. Germline CDR1 is MNHEY and CDR2 is SMNVEV (reference sequence). In DNA, the CDR3 is TGTGCCAGCAGTTGGGGACAGGGGAACACTGAAGCTTTCTTT. It specifies CASSWGQGNTEAFF.

This chain links TRBV27 with TRBJ2-1; a possible D gene is TRBD2 (5 bases). This CDR3 has 17 amino acids. Germline CDR1 is MNHEY and CDR2 is SMNVEV (reference sequence). Trimming pared 8 bases from V and 7 bases from J, leaving 27 bases between. CDR3 amino acids: CASSLISGPHMYNEQFF. DNA of the CDR3: TGTGCCAGCTCCCTTATAAGCGGCCCACATATGTATAATGAGCAGTTCTTC.

V is TRBV18 and J is TRBJ2-7, with D maybe TRBD1 (6 bases). The CDR3 consists of 14 residues. The germline V gene has CDR1 KGHSH and CDR2 LQKENI. Trimming removed 3 bases from V and 3 bases from J, with 12 bases in between. The CDR3 nucleotides read TGTGCCAGCTCACCGGGACAACTGGGCTACGAGCAGTACTTC. Amino acid sequence: CASSPGQLGYEQYF.

The chain links TRBV18 to TRBJ2-7, with D perhaps TRBD2 (6 bases). The CDR3 extends over 17 amino acids. V was cut by 2 bases and J by 6 bases, with 23 bases left in between. Germline V gene lookup returns CDR1 KGHSH and CDR2 LQKENI. The DNA of the CDR3 is TGTGCCAGCTCACCAATTGCAACGGGACCCCTCGGGGGCGAGCAGTACTTC. Protein product: CASSPIATGPLGGEQYF.

V and J are TRBV18 and TRBJ2-5; 9 bases are shared with TRBD2. Germline V lookup: CDR1 KGHSH, CDR2 LQKENI. The ends lost 6 bases at V and 5 bases at J; junction bases unmatched: 13. This CDR3 has 16 residues. The CDR3 loop reads CASSHQRTSDAETQYF. The CDR3 nucleotides read TGTGCCAGCTCCCATCAACGGACTAGCGATGCGGAGACCCAGTACTTC.

In its sample, this clone was seen once. V is TRBV30 and J is TRBJ2-5, with no clear D. The CDR3 is made up of 14 amino acids. V lost 0 bases and J 2 bases, leaving 10 bases between the germline ends. The germline V gene has CDR1 GTSNPN and CDR2 SVGIG (reference sequence). The CDR3 loop is CAWSVHSLQETQYF. The CDR3 coding sequence is TGTGCCTGGAGTGTACACAGCCTGCAAGAGACCCAGTACTTC.

CDR3 amino acids: CASSASSGAEAFF. The CDR3, as DNA: TGTGCCAGTAGTGCCTCAAGTGGCGCTGAAGCTTTCTTT. The genes are TRBV19 and TRBJ1-1; no firm D call. Germline lookup yields CDR1 LNHDA and CDR2 SQIVND (reference sequence). This CDR3 is built from 13 residues. The V and J ends lost 5 bases and 6 bases respectively, with 13 bases between them.

The genes are TRBV6-1 and TRBJ2-5, with 8 bases lining up with TRBD1. The CDR3 length is 17 residues. J was trimmed by 7 bases and V by 4 bases; bases with no gene match: 17. The germline CDR1 and CDR2 sequences are MNHNS and SASEGT. CDR3 DNA sequence: TGTGCCAGCAGTGGCCTCCAAAGACAGGGGCTGGAGGGGACCCAGTACTTC. This codes for CASSGLQRQGLEGTQYF.

The rearrangement joins TRBV10-3 to TRBJ1-1; unclear D gene. Germline lookup yields CDR1 ENHRY and CDR2 SYGVKD. V was shortened by 4 bases and J by 7 bases, with 7 bases between the two germline ends. This CDR3 is built from 11 residues. Written as DNA, the CDR3 is TGTGCCATCAGTGTCGGTGTTGAAGCTTTCTTT. It translates to CAISVGVEAFF.

This clone was seen just once. The chain recombines TRBV7-9 with TRBJ1-5; maybe TRBD1 (6 bases). V dropped 5 bases and J dropped 5 bases, with 13 bases sitting between them. Germline assignment: CDR1 SEHNR and CDR2 FQNEAQ (reference sequence). The CDR3 length is 14 residues. As DNA, the CDR3 is TGTGCCAGCAGCCCGCGACAGGTTGATCAGCCCCAGCATTTT. This sequence encodes CASSPRQVDQPQHF.